This paragraph reports one T cell receptor (beta chain). This sample is part of a study of blood T cells in healthy people across ages. The donors, aged roughly 6 to 100, were healthy Caucasians from Russia. Drawing of peripheral blood yielded approximately 10 milliliters from each donor. For the second PCR, which ran for 7 to 11 cycles, a sample-barcoded 5' primer and a J-beta primer mix were used. Per sample, CDR3-containing paired-end reads numbered at least 2.5 million. One entry per CDR3 protein, called by TCRdb with MiXCR from the 5' RACE reads. This sample carries about 750,000 distinct CDR3 sequences, roughly 50% of them seen once, and the ten largest clones take approximately 40%. The CDR3 covers 16 residues. Trimming took off 6 bases at V and 0 bases at J, with 15 bases between the two ends. Germline CDR1 and CDR2: MNHEY and SVGAGI.

This clonotype originated in an elderly man in good health. Sequencing used blood. The J gene is TRBJ2-1, the V gene TRBV6-5, with D perhaps matching TRBD1 or TRBD2 (6 bases each). The CDR3 DNA sequence: TGTGCCAGCAGCCGAGAAGGGGGGAGCTCCTACAATGAGCAGTTCTTC. Protein sequence: CASSREGGSSYNEQFF.